This T cell receptor (beta chain) was found in a study of graft-versus-host responses after intestinal transplantation. Findings and caveats of the study: Recipient marrow contained GvH clones, some of which appeared first in ileum or blood. Early post-transplant HvG declines were associated with peak circulating GvH clone levels.

Clones were read by immunoSEQ multiplex PCR, and TCRdb kept only the in-frame ones, dropping some. The data show more than 9,000 clones, 78% seen once. This clone was detected only once. Its antigen is unidentified. Both intraepithelial and lamina propria lymphocytes were released by processing graft tissue. The CDR3 runs 17 residues. Between the trimmed V and J ends, which lost 2 bases and 4 bases, there was a span of 20 bases. Germline V lookup: CDR1 PRHDT, CDR2 FYEKMQ (reference sequence). The rearrangement joins TRBV13 to TRBJ2-5, with a possible D match to TRBD1 (7 bases). The clonotype originates from a human patient who received an intestinal transplant, so some T cells may come from the graft donor. Sequenced material: ileum tissue, taken roughly 74 weeks after intestinal transplant. The DNA of the CDR3 is TGTGCCAGCAGCTTACTGAGGGGCCAGGGGGGAGGAGAGACCCAGTACTTC. Amino acid sequence: CASSLLRGQGGGETQYF.